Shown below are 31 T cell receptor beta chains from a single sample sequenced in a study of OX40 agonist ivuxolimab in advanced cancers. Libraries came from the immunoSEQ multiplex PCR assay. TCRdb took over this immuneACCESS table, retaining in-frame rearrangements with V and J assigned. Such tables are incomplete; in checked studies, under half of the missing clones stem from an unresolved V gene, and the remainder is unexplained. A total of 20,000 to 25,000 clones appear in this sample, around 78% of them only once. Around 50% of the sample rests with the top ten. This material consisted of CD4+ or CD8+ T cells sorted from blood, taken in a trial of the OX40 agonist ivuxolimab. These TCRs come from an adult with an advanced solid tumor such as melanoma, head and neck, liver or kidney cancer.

CDR3 bases: TGCGCCAGCAGCTTGGGTGTAGACAATGAGCAGTTCTTC. Its protein is CASSLGVDNEQFF. J is TRBJ2-1 and V is TRBV5-1; no clear D. In germline, CDR1 is SGHRS, CDR2 YFSETQ. The V and J ends lost 0 bases and 5 bases respectively, with 6 bases between them. This CDR3 contains 13 residues. The full variable domain, completed using reference TRBV5-1 and TRBJ2-1, is KAGVTQTPRYLIKTRGQQVTLSCSPISGHRSVSWYQQTPGQGLQFLFEYFSETQRNKGNFPGRFSGRQFSNSRSEMNVSTLELGDSALYLCASSLGVDNEQFFGPGTRLTVL.

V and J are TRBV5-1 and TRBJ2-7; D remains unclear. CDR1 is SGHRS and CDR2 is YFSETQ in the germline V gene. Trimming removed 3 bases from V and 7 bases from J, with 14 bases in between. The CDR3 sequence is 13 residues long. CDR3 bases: TGCGCCAGCAGCTGGGGTTCAGATATGGAGCAGTACTTC. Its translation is CASSWGSDMEQYF.

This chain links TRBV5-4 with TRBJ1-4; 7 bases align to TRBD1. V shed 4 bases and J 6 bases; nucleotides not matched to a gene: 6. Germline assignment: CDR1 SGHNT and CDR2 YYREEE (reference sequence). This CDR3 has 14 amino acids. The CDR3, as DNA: TGTGCCAGCAGCCCCGACAGGGCGGATGAAAAACTGTTTTTT. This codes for CASSPDRADEKLFF.

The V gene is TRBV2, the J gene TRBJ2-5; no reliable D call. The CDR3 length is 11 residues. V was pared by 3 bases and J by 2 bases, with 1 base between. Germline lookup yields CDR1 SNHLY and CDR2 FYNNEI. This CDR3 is CASSDQETQYF. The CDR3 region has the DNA TGTGCCAGCAGTGATCAAGAGACCCAGTACTTC.

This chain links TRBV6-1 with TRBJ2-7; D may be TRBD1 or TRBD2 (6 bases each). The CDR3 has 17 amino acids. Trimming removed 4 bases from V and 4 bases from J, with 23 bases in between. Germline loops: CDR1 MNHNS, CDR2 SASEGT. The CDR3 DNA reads TGTGCCAGCAGTGGTAAAACAGGGCCCCGGGACTTATACGAGCAGTACTTC. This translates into CASSGKTGPRDLYEQYF.

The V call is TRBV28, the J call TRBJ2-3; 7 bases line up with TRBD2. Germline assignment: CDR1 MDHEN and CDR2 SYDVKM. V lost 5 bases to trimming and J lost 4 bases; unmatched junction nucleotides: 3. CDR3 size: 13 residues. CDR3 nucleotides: TGTGCCAGCAGTCCTGGGGGGGCAGATACGCAGTATTTT. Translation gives CASSPGGADTQYF. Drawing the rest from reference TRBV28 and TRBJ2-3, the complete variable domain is DVKVTQSSRYLVKRTGEKVFLECVQDMDHENMFWYRQDPGLGLRLIYFSYDVKMKEKGDIPEGYSVSREKKERFSLILESASTNQTSMYLCASSPGGADTQYFGPGTRLTVL.

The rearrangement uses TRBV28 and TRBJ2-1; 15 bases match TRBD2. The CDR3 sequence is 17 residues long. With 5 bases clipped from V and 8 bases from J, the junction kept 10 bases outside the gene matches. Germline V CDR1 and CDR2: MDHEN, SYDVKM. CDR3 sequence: CASSPPGLAGGRDEQFF. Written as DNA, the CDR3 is TGTGCCAGCAGTCCCCCCGGACTAGCGGGAGGGAGGGATGAGCAGTTCTTC.

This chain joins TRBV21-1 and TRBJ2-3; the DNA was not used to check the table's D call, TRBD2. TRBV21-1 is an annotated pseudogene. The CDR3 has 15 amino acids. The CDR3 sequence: CASEREGGATDTQYF. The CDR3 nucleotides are TGTGCCAGCGAGCGGGAGGGTGGGGCCACAGATACGCAGTATTTT.

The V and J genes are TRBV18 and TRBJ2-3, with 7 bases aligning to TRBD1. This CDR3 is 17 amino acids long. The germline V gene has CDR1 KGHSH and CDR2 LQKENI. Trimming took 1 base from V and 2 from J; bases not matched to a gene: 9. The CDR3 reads CASSPRAARGFTDTQYF. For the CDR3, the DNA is TGTGCCAGCTCACCACGGGCAGCCAGGGGGTTCACAGATACGCAGTATTTT.

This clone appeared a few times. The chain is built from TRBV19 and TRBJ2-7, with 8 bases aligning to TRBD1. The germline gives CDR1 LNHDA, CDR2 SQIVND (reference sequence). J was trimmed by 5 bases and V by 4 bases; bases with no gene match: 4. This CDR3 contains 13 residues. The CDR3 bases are TGTGCCAGTAGTAGGGACAGGTCTAACGAGCAGTACTTC. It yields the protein CASSRDRSNEQYF.

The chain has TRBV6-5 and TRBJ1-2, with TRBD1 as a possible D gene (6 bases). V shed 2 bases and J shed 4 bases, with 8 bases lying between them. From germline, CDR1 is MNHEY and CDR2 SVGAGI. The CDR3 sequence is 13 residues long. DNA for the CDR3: TGTGCCAGCAGTTACGGACAGAGCTATGGCTACACCTTC. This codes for CASSYGQSYGYTF.

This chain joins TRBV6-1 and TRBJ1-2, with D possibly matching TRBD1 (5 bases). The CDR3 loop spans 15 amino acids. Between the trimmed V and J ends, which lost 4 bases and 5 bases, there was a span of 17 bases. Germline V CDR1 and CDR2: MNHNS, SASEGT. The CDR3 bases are TGTGCCAGCAGTGTAGGGGAAACAGGCTCATATGGCTACACCTTC. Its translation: CASSVGETGSYGYTF.

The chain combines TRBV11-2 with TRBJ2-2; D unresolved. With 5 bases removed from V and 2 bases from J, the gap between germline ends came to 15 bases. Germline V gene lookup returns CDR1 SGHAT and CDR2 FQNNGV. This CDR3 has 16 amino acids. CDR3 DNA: TGTGCCAGCAGCCAGGCCGGACCTCTTAACACCGGGGAGCTGTTTTTT. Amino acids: CASSQAGPLNTGELFF.

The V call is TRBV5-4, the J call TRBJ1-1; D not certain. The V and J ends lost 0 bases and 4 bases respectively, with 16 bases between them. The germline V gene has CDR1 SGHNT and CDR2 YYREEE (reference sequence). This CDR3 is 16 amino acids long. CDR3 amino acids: CASSLEGSPWGTEAFF. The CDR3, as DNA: TGTGCCAGCAGCTTGGAGGGATCACCCTGGGGCACTGAAGCTTTCTTT.

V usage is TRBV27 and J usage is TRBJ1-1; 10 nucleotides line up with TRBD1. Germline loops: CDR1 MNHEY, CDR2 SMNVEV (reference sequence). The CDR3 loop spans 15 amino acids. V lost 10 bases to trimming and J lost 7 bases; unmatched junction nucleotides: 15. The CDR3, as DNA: TGTGCCATCCCGGGACAGGGGTATCATCGGGGTGAAGCTTTCTTT. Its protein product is CAIPGQGYHRGEAFF.

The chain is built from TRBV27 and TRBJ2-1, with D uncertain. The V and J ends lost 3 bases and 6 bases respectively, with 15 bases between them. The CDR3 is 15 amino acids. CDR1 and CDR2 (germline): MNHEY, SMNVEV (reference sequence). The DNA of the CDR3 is TGTGCCAGCAGTTTTACGCGTGAACAAATCAATGAGCAGTTCTTC. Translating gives CASSFTREQINEQFF.

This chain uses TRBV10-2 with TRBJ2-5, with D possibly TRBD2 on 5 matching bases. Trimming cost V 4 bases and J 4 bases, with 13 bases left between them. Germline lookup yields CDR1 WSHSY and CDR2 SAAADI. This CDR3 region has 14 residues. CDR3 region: CASSASPGGETQYF. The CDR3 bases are TGCGCCAGCAGTGCCAGTCCAGGAGGAGAGACCCAGTACTTC.

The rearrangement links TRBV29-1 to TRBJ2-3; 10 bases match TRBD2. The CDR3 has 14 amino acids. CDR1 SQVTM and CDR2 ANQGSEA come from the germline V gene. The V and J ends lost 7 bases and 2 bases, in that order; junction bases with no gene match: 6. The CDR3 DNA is TGCAGCGCCTACGGGACTAGCGTCACAGATACGCAGTATTTT. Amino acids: CSAYGTSVTDTQYF.

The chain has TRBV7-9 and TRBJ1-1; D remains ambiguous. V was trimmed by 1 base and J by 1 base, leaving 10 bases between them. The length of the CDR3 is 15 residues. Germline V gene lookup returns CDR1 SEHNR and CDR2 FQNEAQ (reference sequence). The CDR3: CASSLGGGSNTEAFF. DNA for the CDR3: TGTGCCAGCAGCTTAGGGGGAGGTTCGAACACTGAAGCTTTCTTT.

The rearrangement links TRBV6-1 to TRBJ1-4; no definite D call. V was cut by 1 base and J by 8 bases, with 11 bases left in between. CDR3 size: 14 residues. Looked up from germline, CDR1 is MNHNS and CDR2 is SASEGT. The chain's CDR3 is CASSEEEGWEKLFF. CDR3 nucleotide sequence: TGTGCCAGCAGTGAAGAGGAAGGGTGGGAAAAACTGTTTTTT.

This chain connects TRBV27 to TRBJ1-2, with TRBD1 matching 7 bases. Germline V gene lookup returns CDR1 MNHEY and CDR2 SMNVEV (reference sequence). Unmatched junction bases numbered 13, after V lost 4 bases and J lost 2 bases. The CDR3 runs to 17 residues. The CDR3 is CASSYTTPGGANYGYTF. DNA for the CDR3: TGTGCCAGCAGTTACACCACACCAGGGGGAGCCAACTATGGCTACACCTTC.

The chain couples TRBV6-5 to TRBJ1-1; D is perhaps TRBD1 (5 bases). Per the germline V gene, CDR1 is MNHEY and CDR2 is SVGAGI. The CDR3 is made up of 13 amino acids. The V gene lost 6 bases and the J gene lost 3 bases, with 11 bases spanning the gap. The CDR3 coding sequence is TGTGCCAGCAGCAGGGACGGCGACACTGAAGCTTTCTTT. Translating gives CASSRDGDTEAFF.

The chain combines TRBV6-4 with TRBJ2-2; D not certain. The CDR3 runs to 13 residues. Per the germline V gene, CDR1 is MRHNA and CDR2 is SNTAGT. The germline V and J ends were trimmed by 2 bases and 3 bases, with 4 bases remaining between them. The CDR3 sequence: CASSDRDTGELFF. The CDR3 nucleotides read TGTGCCAGCAGTGACAGGGACACCGGGGAGCTGTTTTTT.

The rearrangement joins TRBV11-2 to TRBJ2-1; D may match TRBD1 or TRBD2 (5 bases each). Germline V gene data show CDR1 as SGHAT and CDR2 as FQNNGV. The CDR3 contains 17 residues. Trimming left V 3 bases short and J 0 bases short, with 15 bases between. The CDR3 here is CASSLGVSAASYNEQFF. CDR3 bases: TGTGCCAGCAGCTTGGGGGTTTCGGCGGCCTCCTACAATGAGCAGTTCTTC.

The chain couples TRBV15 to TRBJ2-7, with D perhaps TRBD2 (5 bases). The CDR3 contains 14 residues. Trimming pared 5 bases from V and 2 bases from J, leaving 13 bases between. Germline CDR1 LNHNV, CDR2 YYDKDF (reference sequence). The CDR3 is CATSEGHPTYEQYF. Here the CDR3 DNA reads TGTGCCACCAGCGAGGGTCACCCAACCTACGAGCAGTACTTC.

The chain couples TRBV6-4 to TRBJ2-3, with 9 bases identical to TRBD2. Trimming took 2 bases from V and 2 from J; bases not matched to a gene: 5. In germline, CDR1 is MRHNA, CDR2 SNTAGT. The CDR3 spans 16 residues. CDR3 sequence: CASSDEAGGPTDTQYF. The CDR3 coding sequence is TGTGCCAGCAGTGACGAGGCGGGAGGGCCCACAGATACGCAGTATTTT.

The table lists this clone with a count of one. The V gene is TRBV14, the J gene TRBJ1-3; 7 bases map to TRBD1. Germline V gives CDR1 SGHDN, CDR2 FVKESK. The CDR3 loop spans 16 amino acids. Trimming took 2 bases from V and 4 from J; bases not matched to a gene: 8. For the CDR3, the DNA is TGTGCCAGCAGCCAACCGACAGGGCGCTACGGAAACACCATATATTTT. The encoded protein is CASSQPTGRYGNTIYF.

The CDR3, as DNA: TGTGCCAGTAGTATAGTCCCGACAGCCCTGAGCTCCTACAATGAGCAGTTCTTC. Protein sequence: CASSIVPTALSSYNEQFF. The chain links TRBV19 to TRBJ2-1; D possibly corresponds to TRBD1 (5 bases). The CDR3 spans 18 residues. CDR1 and CDR2 (germline): LNHDA, SQIVND (reference sequence). V lost 1 base, J lost 0 bases, and 16 bases lay in between.

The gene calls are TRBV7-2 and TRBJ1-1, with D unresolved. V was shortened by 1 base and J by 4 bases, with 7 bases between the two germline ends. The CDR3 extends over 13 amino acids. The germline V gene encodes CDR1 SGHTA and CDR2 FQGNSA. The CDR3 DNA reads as TGTGCCAGCAGCTTAGACAGCCTCACTGAAGCTTTCTTT. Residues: CASSLDSLTEAFF.

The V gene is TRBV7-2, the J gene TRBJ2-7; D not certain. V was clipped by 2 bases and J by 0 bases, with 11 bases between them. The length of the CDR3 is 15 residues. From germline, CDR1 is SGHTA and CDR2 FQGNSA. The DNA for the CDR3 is TGTGCCAGCAGCTTAACGGGTCTAAGCTCCTACGAGCAGTACTTC. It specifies CASSLTGLSSYEQYF.

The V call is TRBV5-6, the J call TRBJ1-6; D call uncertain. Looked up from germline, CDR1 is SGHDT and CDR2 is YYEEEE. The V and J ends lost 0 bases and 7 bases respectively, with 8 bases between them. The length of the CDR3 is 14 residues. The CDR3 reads CASSLEPGNSPLHF. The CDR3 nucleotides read TGTGCCAGCAGCTTGGAACCGGGGAATTCACCCCTCCACTTT.